This T cell receptor (beta chain) was found in a study of tumor and adjacent non-tumor tissue in lung cancer. Three rounds of nested PCR, following a modified ARM-PCR protocol, produced the TCRbeta library. MiXCR was run by TCRdb on the multiplex PCR reads, yielding one entry per CDR3 protein. The table records 60,000 to 90,000 distinct CDR3 sequences, 77% of them present only once. Study-wide points: Tumor tissue had significantly higher TCR diversity than normal lung.

This CDR3 has 14 residues. Germline CDR1 SGHAT, CDR2 FQNNGV. RNA was extracted from bulk tissue without any cell sorting. On this clonotype: As yet, its antigen is unknown. The junction departs from germline at one end; a sequencing error may be responsible.

The TCR sequence derives from a woman between 45 and 65 years old with non-small cell lung cancer. Sequencing input: lung tumor tissue. The chain couples TRBV11-2 to TRBJ1-6; D ambiguous. The CDR3 sequence is CASSTEGRRDALHF. The CDR3, as DNA: TGTGCGAGCAGTACCGAGGGTAGGCGCGACGCCCTTCACTTT.